In this sample, the clone carrying this TCR beta chain turned up once. The antigen remains undetermined. Clones were read by immunoSEQ multiplex PCR, and TCRdb kept only the in-frame ones, dropping some. The sample holds some 81,000 clones, 80% to 90% seen once. The CDR3 runs 14 residues. The trim removed 5 bases at V and 8 bases at J, leaving 6 bases unmatched. CDR1 is KGHSH and CDR2 is LQKENI in the germline V gene. These data originate in a study of OX40 agonist ivuxolimab in advanced cancers. Study-wide results and caveats: The antigens recognized by the expanded peripheral T cells, that is their antigen specificity, were not determined.

The genes are TRBV18 and TRBJ2-1; TRBD2 matches 10 bases. This receptor was obtained from an adult with an advanced solid tumor such as melanoma, head and neck, liver or kidney cancer. Sequenced material: CD4+ or CD8+ T cells sorted from blood, taken in a trial of the OX40 agonist ivuxolimab. CDR3 coding DNA: TGTGCCAGCTCAGTCCTAGCGGGAGCCTATGAGCAGTTCTTC. Its translation: CASSVLAGAYEQFF.